This T cell receptor (beta chain) was identified during a study of tumor-infiltrating lymphocytes in primary liver carcinoma. Worth noting for this clonotype: With a much larger clone just one base away, this may be a read error.

Making TCR beta cDNA involved approximately 530 ng total RNA and a constant-region primer. Slightly modified ARM-PCR served as the procedure for the TCR beta libraries. These libraries came from three rounds of nested multiplex PCR. For around 9 cycles apiece, the opening two PCR rounds ran with TRBV1-TRBV30 forward primers and a C-beta reverse primer. Each CDR3 protein gets one entry after TCRdb re-called the multiplex PCR reads with MiXCR. The data hold about 84,000 distinct CDR3 sequences, with 55% to 85% observed a single time. Co-extracting RNA and DNA was done with about 20-34 mg of unsorted bulk tissue as input. The CDR3 is 15 amino acids. CDR1 is SGHVS, CDR2 FQNEAQ, per germline.

Sequences were obtained from liver tumor tissue from sampling region 1. The subset denotes: tumor region T1, superior pole. The receptor was isolated from a man aged 35-49 years with primary liver carcinoma and hepatitis B virus infection. The J gene is TRBJ2-5, the V gene TRBV7-8, with 7 nucleotides matching TRBD2. The CDR3: CASNLAEWGGETQYF. The CDR3 bases are TGTGCCAGCAACTTAGCGGAGTGGGGGGGGGAGACCCAGTACTTC.